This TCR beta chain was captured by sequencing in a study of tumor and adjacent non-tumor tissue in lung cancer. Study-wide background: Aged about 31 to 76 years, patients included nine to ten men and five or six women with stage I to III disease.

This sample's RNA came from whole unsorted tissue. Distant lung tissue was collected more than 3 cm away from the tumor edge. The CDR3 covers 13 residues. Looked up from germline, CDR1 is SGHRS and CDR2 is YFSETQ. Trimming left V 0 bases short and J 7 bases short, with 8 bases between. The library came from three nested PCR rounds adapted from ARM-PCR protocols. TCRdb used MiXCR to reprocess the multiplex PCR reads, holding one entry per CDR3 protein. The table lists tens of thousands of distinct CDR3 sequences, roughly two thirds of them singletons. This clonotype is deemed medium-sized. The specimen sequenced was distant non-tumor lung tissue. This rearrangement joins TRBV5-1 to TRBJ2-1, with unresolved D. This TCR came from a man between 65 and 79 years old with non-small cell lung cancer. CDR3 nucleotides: TGCGCCAGCAGCTTGGTTGGTTGGAATGAGCAGTTCTTC. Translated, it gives CASSLVGWNEQFF.